This T cell receptor beta chain originates from a study of CD8 T cells in Susac syndrome. This CDR3 contains 16 residues. From germline, CDR1 is SGHDN and CDR2 FVKESK. With V trimmed by 3 bases and J by 3 bases, 11 bases remained unmatched. cDNA came from 0.5 to 1 ug RNA primed by random hexamers. A multiplex approach, immunoSEQ multiplex PCR, amplified TCR beta CDR3 across 54 Vbeta and 13 Jbeta. TCRdb analysed the immunoSEQ multiplex PCR reads with MiXCR anew, one entry per CDR3 protein. The table lists under 550,000 distinct CDR3 sequences, more than 70% of them singletons. The rearrangement joins TRBV14 to TRBJ2-7; 7 bases map to TRBD2. Sequencing was done on a sample of CD8+ T cells from PBMCs. The sequence derives from a human donor with multiple sclerosis. In nucleotides, the CDR3 is TGTGCCAGCAGCCATCTCGGGCTAGCGGAGGACTACGAGCAGTACTTC. It encodes CASSHLGLAEDYEQYF.